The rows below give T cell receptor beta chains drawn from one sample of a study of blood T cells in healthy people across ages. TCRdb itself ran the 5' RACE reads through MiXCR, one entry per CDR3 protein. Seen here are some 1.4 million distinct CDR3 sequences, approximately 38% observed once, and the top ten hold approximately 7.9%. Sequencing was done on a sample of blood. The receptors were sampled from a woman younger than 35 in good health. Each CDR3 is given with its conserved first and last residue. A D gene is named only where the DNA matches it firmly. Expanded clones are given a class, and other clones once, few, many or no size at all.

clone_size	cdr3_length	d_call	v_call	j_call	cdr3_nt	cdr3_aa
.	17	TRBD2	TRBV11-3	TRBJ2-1	TGTGCCAGCAGCTCCGAGGGCGTAGCGGGGGGCAACAATGAGCAGTTCTTC	CASSSEGVAGGNNEQFF
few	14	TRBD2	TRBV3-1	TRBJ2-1	TGTGCCAGCAAGGTGGCGGGAGGGAAAGATGAGCAGTTCTTC	CASKVAGGKDEQFF
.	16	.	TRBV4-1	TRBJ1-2	TGCGCCAGCAGCCACCCCGACGGCCCATGGAACTATGGCTACACCTTC	CASSHPDGPWNYGYTF
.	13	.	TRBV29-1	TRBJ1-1	TGCAGCGTGGAAGTGGCTGTGAACACTGAAGCTTTCTTT	CSVEVAVNTEAFF
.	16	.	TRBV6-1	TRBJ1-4	TGTGCCAGCAGTGAAGGGACTTTCGCAACTAATGAAAAACTGTTTTTT	CASSEGTFATNEKLFF
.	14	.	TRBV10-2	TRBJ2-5	TGCGCCAGCAGTGACTCGGGGGGCACAGAGACCCAGTACTTC	CASSDSGGTETQYF
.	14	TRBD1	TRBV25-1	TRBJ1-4	TGTGCCAGCAGTGAACCCGGGACAGGAAAAAAACTGTTTTTT	CASSEPGTGKKLFF
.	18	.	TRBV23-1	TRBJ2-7	.	CSPAPAVNLKEFTYEQYF
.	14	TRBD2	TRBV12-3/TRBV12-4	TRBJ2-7	TGTGCCAGCAGTTTCGGACTAGCGAACAATGAGCAGTACTTC	CASSFGLANNEQYF
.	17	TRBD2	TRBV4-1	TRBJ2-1	TGCGCCAGCAGCCTCGCCCCCGGGACTAGCGGTTACAATGAGCAGTTCTTC	CASSLAPGTSGYNEQFF
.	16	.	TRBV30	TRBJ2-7	TGTGCCTGGAGTGGGAAAATGCAGGGAAGAAGCTACGAGCAGTACTTC	CAWSGKMQGRSYEQYF
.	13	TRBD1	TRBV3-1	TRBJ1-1	TGTGCCAGCAGCCAAGATGTCACAGGGGTGGCTTTCTTT	CASSQDVTGVAFF
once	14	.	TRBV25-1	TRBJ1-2	TGTGCCAGCAGTGAATATTTTCAGGACTATGGCTACACCTTC	CASSEYFQDYGYTF
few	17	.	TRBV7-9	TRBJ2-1	TGTGCCAGCAGCTTAGCTTTCCTCTCGGGCTCCTACAATGAGCAGTTCTTC	CASSLAFLSGSYNEQFF
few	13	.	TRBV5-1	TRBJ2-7	TGCGCCAGCAGCTTGAATCCCAGAGACGAGCAGTACTTC	CASSLNPRDEQYF
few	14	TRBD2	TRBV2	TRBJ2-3	TGTGCCAGCAACCTGCGGGGGGATTTCGATACGCAGTATTTT	CASNLRGDFDTQYF
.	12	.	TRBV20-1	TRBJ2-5	TGCAGTGCCCTTGGAGGCCGGGAGACCCAGTACTTC	CSALGGRETQYF
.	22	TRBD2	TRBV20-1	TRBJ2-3	TGCAGTGCTAGAGTTCACTATCAGGGACTAGCGGGAGTCTCCCACGACACAGATACGCAGTATTTT	CSARVHYQGLAGVSHDTDTQYF
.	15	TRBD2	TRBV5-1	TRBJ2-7	TGCGCCAGCAGCTGGACTGGACTAGCGTCCTACGAGCAGTACTTC	CASSWTGLASYEQYF
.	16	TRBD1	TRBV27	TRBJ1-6	TGTGCCAGCAGATTATATGGGACAGTAGACAATTCACCCCTCCACTTT	CASRLYGTVDNSPLHF
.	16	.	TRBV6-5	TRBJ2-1	TGTGCCAGCAGTTACTCGGATCCCGGAGTGTTCAATGAGCAGTTCTTC	CASSYSDPGVFNEQFF
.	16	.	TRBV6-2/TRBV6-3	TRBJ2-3	TGTGCCAGCAGTTCCCCGACTACATCCTCCTTAGATACGCAGTATTTT	CASSSPTTSSLDTQYF
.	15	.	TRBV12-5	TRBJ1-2	TGTGCTAGTGGTTTGGTGGGGCTGGCCAACTATGGCTACACCTTC	CASGLVGLANYGYTF
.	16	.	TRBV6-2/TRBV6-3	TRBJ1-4	TGTGCCAGCAGCCCCGGAGACCGGATGACTAATGAAAAACTGTTTTTT	CASSPGDRMTNEKLFF
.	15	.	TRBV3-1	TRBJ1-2	TGTGCCAGCAGCCAGTTCGGCAAACTCCCAGGAGGCTACACCTTC	CASSQFGKLPGGYTF
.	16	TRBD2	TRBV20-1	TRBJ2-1	TGCAGTGCTAGAGATCTGGCGGGAGGGCCCTACAATGAGCAGTTCTTC	CSARDLAGGPYNEQFF
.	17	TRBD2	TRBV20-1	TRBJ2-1	TGCAGTGCTGTATTGCGGGAGGGAAAGAGCTCCTACAATGAGCAGTTCTTC	CSAVLREGKSSYNEQFF
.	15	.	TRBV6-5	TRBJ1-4	TGTGCCAGCAGTTACTCGTGGGAGACTAATGAAAAACTGTTTTTT	CASSYSWETNEKLFF
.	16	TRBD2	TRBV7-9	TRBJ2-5	TGTGCCAGCAGCTTGGGGACTAGCGGGAGGGCGAAGACCCAGTACTTC	CASSLGTSGRAKTQYF
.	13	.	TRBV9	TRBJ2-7	TGTGCCAGCAGCGTACCTCCCTTCTACGAGCAGTACTTC	CASSVPPFYEQYF
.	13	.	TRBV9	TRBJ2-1	TGTGCCAGCAGCGTTTACAGGGATAGTGAGCAGTTCTTC	CASSVYRDSEQFF
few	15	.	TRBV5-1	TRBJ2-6	TGCGCCAGCAGCATAACAGATTCCGGGGCCAACGTCCTGACTTTC	CASSITDSGANVLTF
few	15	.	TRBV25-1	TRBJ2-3	TGTGCCAGCAGTGAGGACTACGTAGCGAAAGATACGCAGTATTTT	CASSEDYVAKDTQYF
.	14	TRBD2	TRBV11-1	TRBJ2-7	TGTGCCAGCGCGACGGGGGGGGTTACCTACGAGCAGTACTTC	CASATGGVTYEQYF
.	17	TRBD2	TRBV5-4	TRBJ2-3	TGTGCCAGCAGCTTGCGTCTCGGCGGGGGGGCCGTAGATACGCAGTATTTT	CASSLRLGGGAVDTQYF
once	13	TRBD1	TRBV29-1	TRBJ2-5	TGCAGCGGGGACAGGGGAGGGGCAGAGACCCAGTACTTC	CSGDRGGAETQYF
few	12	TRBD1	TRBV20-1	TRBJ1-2	TGCAGTGCTATCGAGGGGGCGAGTGGCTACACCTTC	CSAIEGASGYTF
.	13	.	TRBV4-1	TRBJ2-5	TGCGCCAGCAGCCAAGAAGCCGGGGAGACCCAGTACTTC	CASSQEAGETQYF
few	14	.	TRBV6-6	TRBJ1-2	TGTGCCAGCAGACCCGCGGGTGACAGATATGGCTACACCTTC	CASRPAGDRYGYTF
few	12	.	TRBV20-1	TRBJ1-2	TGCAGTGCTAGTCGGTCGGTGGGTGGCTACACCTTC	CSASRSVGGYTF
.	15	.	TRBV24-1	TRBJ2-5	TGTGCCACCAGGGAGGGCAGTTCGGGCCAAGAGACCCAGTACTTC	CATREGSSGQETQYF
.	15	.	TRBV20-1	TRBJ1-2	TGCAGTGCCACGGGCGGGGCCATAGCTAACTATGGCTACACCTTC	CSATGGAIANYGYTF
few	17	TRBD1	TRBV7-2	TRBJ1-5	TGTGCCAGCAGCTTACGAACAGGGGGTGGAAGCAATCAGCCCCAGCATTTT	CASSLRTGGGSNQPQHF
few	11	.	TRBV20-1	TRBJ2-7	TGCAGTGCTACCCAGCTTTACGAGCAGTACTTC	CSATQLYEQYF
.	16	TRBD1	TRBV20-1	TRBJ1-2	TGCAGTGCTATGGACAGGGCCGTTCTCATGAACTATGGCTACACCTTC	CSAMDRAVLMNYGYTF
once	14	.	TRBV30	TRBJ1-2	TGTGCCTGGAGTGTCCCGGGCGGGGGCTATGGCTACACCTTC	CAWSVPGGGYGYTF
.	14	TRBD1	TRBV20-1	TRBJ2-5	TGCAGTGCGAGCCGACAGGGGGGCCAAGAGACCCAGTACTTC	CSASRQGGQETQYF
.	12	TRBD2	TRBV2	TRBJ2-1	TGTGCCCCCGGACGGGGGGCGGGGGGAAAGTTCTTC	CAPGRGAGGKFF
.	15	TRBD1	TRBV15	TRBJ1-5	TGTGCCACGGGACGAAAACAGGGGGCTGGGCAGCCCCAGCATTTT	CATGRKQGAGQPQHF
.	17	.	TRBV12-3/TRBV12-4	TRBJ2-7	TGTGCCAGCAGTTCCCCCGGTGCCACAGCATATTCCTACGAGCAGTACTTC	CASSSPGATAYSYEQYF
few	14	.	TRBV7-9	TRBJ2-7	TGTGCCAGCAGCTCCCTGGGGGAGACCTACGAGCAGTACTTC	CASSSLGETYEQYF
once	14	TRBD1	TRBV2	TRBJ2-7	TGTGCCAGCAGTGCCGTACAGGGGTCCCACGAGCAGTACTTC	CASSAVQGSHEQYF
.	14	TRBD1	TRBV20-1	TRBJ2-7	TGCAGTGCTAGTCGGTGGGACAGGGGGGACGAGCAGTACTTC	CSASRWDRGDEQYF
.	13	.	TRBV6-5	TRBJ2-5	TGTGCCAGCAGCTCCGGGTTCGGGCTTGAACAGTACTTC	CASSSGFGLEQYF
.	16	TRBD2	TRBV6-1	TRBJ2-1	TGTGCCAGCAGGAGCCAGAGCGGGAGTTGGTACAATGAGCAGTTCTTC	CASRSQSGSWYNEQFF